The 27 T cell receptor beta chains below all came from one sample that was sequenced in a study of long-term antiretroviral therapy in people with HIV. The authors ran the immunoSEQ assay, v3.0, at survey level. Assay: immunoSEQ multiplex PCR; the TCRdb copy retains only in-frame clones and omits some. Altogether roughly 28,000 clones are present, 95% being singletons, with the ten largest covering about 8%. The starting material was unsorted PBMCs, obtained 5.3 years after starting antiretroviral therapy. All receptors come from a man aged 30 to 45 with HIV.

This sequence joins TRBV6-6 and TRBJ2-1; 7 bases are shared with TRBD2. V was pared by 6 bases and J by 0 bases, with 8 bases of the junction left unmatched. There are 16 residues in the CDR3. Germline V gives CDR1 MNHNY, CDR2 SVGAGI (reference sequence). CDR3 amino acids: CASSALRGSSYNEQFF. The DNA of the CDR3 is TGTGCCAGCAGCGCACTGCGGGGGAGCTCCTACAATGAGCAGTTCTTC.

The chain links TRBV27 to TRBJ1-2; weak D call: TRBD1 (6 bases). Germline CDR1 and CDR2: MNHEY and SMNVEV (reference sequence). The CDR3 runs to 15 residues. V lost 0 bases to trimming and J lost 2 bases, with 10 bases between them. CDR3 region: CASSLSGGTNYGYTF. In DNA, the CDR3 is TGTGCCAGCAGTTTATCGGGCGGGACAAACTATGGCTACACCTTC.

This clone was recorded only once. V usage is TRBV7-6 and J usage is TRBJ1-6; D is undetermined. This CDR3 contains 16 residues. V gave up 5 bases and J gave up 0 bases, with 11 bases separating them. Germline V gene data show CDR1 as SGHVS and CDR2 as FNYEAQ. Written as DNA, the CDR3 is TGTGCCAGCAGCGCGGGATCCTTCTCCTATAATTCACCCCTCCACTTT. The encoded protein is CASSAGSFSYNSPLHF.

The chain links TRBV7-9 to TRBJ2-7, with D unclear. Per the germline V gene, CDR1 is SEHNR and CDR2 is FQNEAQ (reference sequence). V lost 6 bases to trimming and J lost 6 bases, with 12 bases between them. The CDR3 runs to 12 residues. The CDR3 protein is CASSFLASEQYF. The DNA for the CDR3 is TGTGCCAGCAGTTTCCTGGCTTCCGAGCAGTACTTC. The variable domain in full, completed from reference TRBV7-9 and TRBJ2-7, reads DTGVSQNPRHKITKRGQNVTFRCDPISEHNRLYWYRQTLGQGPEFLTYFQNEAQLEKSRLLSDRFSAERPKGSFSTLEIQRTEQGDSAMYLCASSFLASEQYFGPGTRLTVT.

This chain connects TRBV6-5 to TRBJ1-1; D remains ambiguous. Germline values: CDR1 MNHEY, CDR2 SVGAGI. Trimming stripped 0 bases from V and 1 base from J, with 6 bases between. CDR3 length equals 14 residues. CDR3 nucleotide sequence: TGTGCCAGCAGTTACTCGCATCCGAACACTGAAGCTTTCTTT. Encoded protein: CASSYSHPNTEAFF.

V gene TRBV13 combines with J gene TRBJ2-7; 9 positions agree with TRBD1. The CDR3 spans 12 residues. CDR1 is PRHDT and CDR2 is FYEKMQ in the germline V gene (reference sequence). The CDR3 here is CASSLGRDRVEV. CDR3 nucleotide sequence: TGTGCCAGCAGCTTAGGCCGGGACAGGGTAGAGGTC.

The J gene is TRBJ1-2, the V gene TRBV30, with unresolved D. V was clipped by 1 base and J by 2 bases, with 11 bases between them. The CDR3 extends over 14 amino acids. From germline, CDR1 is GTSNPN and CDR2 SVGIG (reference sequence). This CDR3 is CAWSDVVPNYGYTF. The CDR3 nucleotides are TGTGCCTGGAGTGACGTGGTGCCCAACTATGGCTACACCTTC.

The rearrangement uses TRBV6-6 and TRBJ2-3; D gene uncertain. V gave up 2 bases and J gave up 2 bases, with 2 bases separating them. Per the germline V gene, CDR1 is MNHNY and CDR2 is SVGAGI (reference sequence). This CDR3 region has 12 residues. The CDR3 loop reads CASSYTTDTQYF. Here the CDR3 DNA reads TGTGCCAGCAGTTACACCACAGATACGCAGTATTTT.

The V call is TRBV5-4, the J call TRBJ2-7; perhaps D is TRBD1 or TRBD2 (6 bases each). Between the trimmed V and J ends, which lost 2 bases and 1 base, there was a span of 13 bases. The germline gives CDR1 SGHNT, CDR2 YYREEE (reference sequence). CDR3 size: 15 residues. CDR3 in DNA: TGTGCCAGCAGCTTACCGGGGGCGCATTCCTACGAGCAGTACTTC. It is translated as CASSLPGAHSYEQYF.

This clone has a single count. At the DNA level, this CDR3 is encoded by other sequences in the same sample as well. The gene calls are TRBV19 and TRBJ1-5; no reliable D call. Germline lookup yields CDR1 LNHDA and CDR2 SQIVND (reference sequence). V dropped 2 bases and J dropped 4 bases, with 9 bases sitting between them. The CDR3 sequence is 14 residues long. The DNA of the CDR3 is TGTGCCAGTAGTATAATCGGCAGTAATCAGCCCCAGCATTTT. Translating it yields CASSIIGSNQPQHF.

This clone has just a few counts. The V call is TRBV6-6, the J call TRBJ2-3; D is possibly TRBD2 (5 bases). With 3 bases removed from V and 2 bases from J, the gap between germline ends came to 12 bases. Germline values: CDR1 MNHNY, CDR2 SVGAGI (reference sequence). This CDR3 is built from 15 residues. This chain's CDR3 is CASSYDPTITDTQYF. The CDR3 DNA is TGTGCCAGCAGTTATGACCCGACTATCACAGATACGCAGTATTTT.

The chain uses TRBV13 and TRBJ2-2, with 9 positions matching TRBD1. The junction had 18 bases not matched to a gene; V was cut back by 5 bases and J by 5 bases. Per germline, CDR1 PRHDT and CDR2 FYEKMQ (reference sequence). CDR3 length: 19 amino acids. In nucleotides, the CDR3 is TGTGCCAGCAGCGGATATGAAACGCCCGGGACAGGGATAACCGGGGAGCTGTTTTTT. This gives the protein CASSGYETPGTGITGELFF.

CDR3 bases: TGTGCCAGCAGTGATCACAGGGCAGATACGCAGTATTTT. Its protein is CASSDHRADTQYF. V gene TRBV25-1 combines with J gene TRBJ2-3, with D tentatively TRBD1 (6 bases). The CDR3 covers 13 residues. Trimming removed 3 bases from V and 4 bases from J, with 8 bases in between. Germline CDR1 reads MGHDK; CDR2 reads SYGVNS.

The chain couples TRBV4-1 to TRBJ2-7; a weak D match, TRBD2 (6 bases). Germline V gene lookup returns CDR1 MGHRA and CDR2 YSYEKL. V was clipped by 3 bases and J by 0 bases, with 9 bases between them. CDR3 size: 14 residues. The CDR3: CASSHGGYSYEQYF. The DNA of the CDR3 is TGCGCCAGCAGCCATGGGGGGTACTCCTACGAGCAGTACTTC.

The chain uses TRBV4-2 and TRBJ2-1; 8 nucleotides line up with TRBD2. The J segment lost 0 bases and the V segment lost 0 bases, leaving 13 bases of the junction unmatched. The CDR3 loop spans 20 amino acids. Germline loops: CDR1 LGHNA, CDR2 YNFKEQ. In DNA, the CDR3 is TGTGCCAGCAGCCAAGATCCAAGCGGGAGCAGTCGTCACTCCTACAATGAGCAGTTCTTC. This gives the protein CASSQDPSGSSRHSYNEQFF.

Details on this clone: The sample carries other DNA sequences with the same CDR3. The chain carries TRBV4-1 and TRBJ2-7; D is perhaps TRBD2 (5 bases). There are 15 residues in the CDR3. V lost 0 bases to trimming and J lost 2 bases, with 11 bases between them. Germline V gives CDR1 MGHRA, CDR2 YSYEKL. The CDR3, as DNA: TGCGCCAGCAGCCAAGATCGGGGTAGGGCCTACGAGCAGTACTTC. Translation: CASSQDRGRAYEQYF.

The chain employs TRBV11-2 and TRBJ2-1; possibly TRBD1 for D (6 bases). CDR3 size: 16 residues. The V end lost 5 bases, the J end lost 7 bases, and 21 bases lay between the germline ends. Germline-derived CDR1 and CDR2 are SGHAT and FQNNGV. CDR3 sequence reads: CASSDSGFRGGNEQFF. The CDR3 bases are TGTGCCAGCAGCGATTCGGGGTTCAGGGGTGGGAATGAGCAGTTCTTC.

The rearrangement links TRBV5-8 to TRBJ2-3, with 7 bases lining up with TRBD1. The CDR3 totals 14 residues. After removal of 2 bases from V and 1 base from J, the junction contained 1 base not matched to a gene. CDR1 and CDR2 from the germline V gene are SGHTS and YDEGEE. The DNA for the CDR3 is TGTGCCAGCAGCTTCCAGGGGGGCACAGATACGCAGTATTTT. Translation gives CASSFQGGTDTQYF.

The rearrangement uses TRBV7-9 and TRBJ2-7, with D hard to call. The CDR3 consists of 14 residues. V was pared by 5 bases and J by 6 bases, with 17 bases between. Looked up from germline, CDR1 is SEHNR and CDR2 is FQNEAQ (reference sequence). The CDR3 bases are TGTGCCAGCAGCCCCGTCGACCTCAACGGCGAGCAGTACTTC. Protein product: CASSPVDLNGEQYF.

The chain uses TRBV7-8 and TRBJ2-7; TRBD2 is a possible D gene (6 bases). Germline V gives CDR1 SGHVS, CDR2 FQNEAQ. Trimming pared 5 bases from V and 2 bases from J, leaving 19 bases between. The CDR3 runs 16 residues. The CDR3 is CASSLRQSPGAYEQYF. The CDR3 nucleotides are TGTGCCAGCAGCCTAAGACAGTCCCCGGGGGCCTACGAGCAGTACTTC.

The chain uses TRBV9 and TRBJ2-1; D not resolved. From germline, CDR1 is SGDLS and CDR2 YYNGEE. Trimming stripped 0 bases from V and 9 bases from J, with 10 bases between. CDR3 length equals 13 residues. The CDR3 DNA is TGTGCCAGCAGCGTAGGACCAGCTTCTGAGCAGTTCTTC. It yields the protein CASSVGPASEQFF.

The genes are TRBV29-1 and TRBJ2-3; D uncertain. CDR3 size: 10 residues. The germline V gene encodes CDR1 SQVTM and CDR2 ANQGSEA. Trimming removed 6 bases from V and 3 bases from J, with 4 bases in between. The CDR3 is CSVVTDTQYF. CDR3 nucleotide sequence: TGCAGCGTAGTGACAGATACGCAGTATTTT.

This chain links TRBV30 with TRBJ2-7; D remains unclear. The CDR3 covers 13 residues. The V end was cut by 0 bases, the J end by 3 bases, with 9 bases between. CDR1 is GTSNPN, CDR2 SVGIG, per germline (reference sequence). CDR3 protein: CAWSVSGVYEQYF. CDR3 bases: TGTGCCTGGAGTGTATCAGGAGTCTACGAGCAGTACTTC.

A remark on this clone: No conserved phenylalanine or tryptophan ends this CDR3, so it is likely a read error. The limits of the CDR3 on the DNA are not certain, so only TCRdb's listed CDR3 is given. The V and J genes are TRBV5-3 and TRBJ2-7. TRBV5-3 is classed as an ORF, of uncertain function. Both ends counted, the CDR3 spans 12 residues. CDR3 region: CARSLAPPCTVR.

The genes are TRBV19 and TRBJ2-7, with D perhaps matching TRBD1 (5 bases). CDR3 length: 14 residues. Per germline, CDR1 LNHDA and CDR2 SQIVND (reference sequence). V lost 3 bases, J lost 2 bases, and 11 bases lay in between. CDR3 amino acids: CASSIAAGTYEQYF. Here the CDR3 DNA reads TGTGCCAGTAGTATCGCGGCAGGGACCTACGAGCAGTACTTC.

This chain connects TRBV5-1 to TRBJ2-3; 11 bases are a match to TRBD2. Per germline, CDR1 SGHRS and CDR2 YFSETQ. The CDR3 is made up of 17 amino acids. The J segment lost 6 bases and the V segment lost 0 bases, leaving 9 bases of the junction unmatched. CDR3 bases: TGCGCCAGCAGCTTGGATACTAGCGGGAGCCCCCCGGATACGCAGTATTTT. Translation: CASSLDTSGSPPDTQYF.

This chain connects TRBV2 to TRBJ2-2; no definite D call. Germline V gives CDR1 SNHLY, CDR2 FYNNEI. The CDR3 is 16 amino acids. With 2 bases removed from V and 1 base from J, the gap between germline ends came to 11 bases. The CDR3 sequence: CASSEIVVENTGELFF. CDR3 nucleotides: TGTGCCAGCAGTGAAATAGTCGTAGAGAACACCGGGGAGCTGTTTTTT. The full variable domain, with the rest looked up from reference TRBV2 and TRBJ2-2, is EPEVTQTPSHQVTQMGQEVILRCVPISNHLYFYWYRQILGQKVEFLVSFYNNEISEKSEIFDDQFSVERPDGSNFTLKIRSTKLEDSAMYFCASSEIVVENTGELFFGEGSRLTVL.